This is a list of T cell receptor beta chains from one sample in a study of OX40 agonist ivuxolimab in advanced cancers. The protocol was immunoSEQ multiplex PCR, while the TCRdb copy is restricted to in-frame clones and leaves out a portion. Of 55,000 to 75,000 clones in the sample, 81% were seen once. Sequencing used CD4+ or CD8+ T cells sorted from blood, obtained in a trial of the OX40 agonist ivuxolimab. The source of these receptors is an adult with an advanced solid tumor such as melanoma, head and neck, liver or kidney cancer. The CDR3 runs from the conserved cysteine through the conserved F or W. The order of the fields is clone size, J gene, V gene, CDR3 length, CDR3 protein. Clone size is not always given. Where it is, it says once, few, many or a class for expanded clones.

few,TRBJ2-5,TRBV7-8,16,CASSSFSGGYQETQYF
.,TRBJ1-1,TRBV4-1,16,CASSQGAGWGNTEAFF
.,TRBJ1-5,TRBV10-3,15,CAISDPTGGGQPQHF
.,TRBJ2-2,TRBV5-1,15,CASSFLQGGTGELFF
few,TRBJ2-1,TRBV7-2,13,CASSRLVGDEQFF
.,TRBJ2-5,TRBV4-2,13,CASSQGPQETQYF
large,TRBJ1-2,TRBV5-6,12,CASSTGLDGYTF
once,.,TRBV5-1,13,CASRVGGGYEQYF
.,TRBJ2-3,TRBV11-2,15,CASSLGSAVTDTQYF
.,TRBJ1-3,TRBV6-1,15,CASSTTASSGNTIYF
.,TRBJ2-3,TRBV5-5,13,CATTAGPTDTQYF
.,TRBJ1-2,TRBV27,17,CASSLGGATPTHYGYTF
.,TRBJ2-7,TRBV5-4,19,CASSNQEGWGGISTYEQYF
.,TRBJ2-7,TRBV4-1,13,CANSQAQRYVQYF
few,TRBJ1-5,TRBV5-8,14,CASSRTGSHQPQHF
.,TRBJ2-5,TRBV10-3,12,CAVSGPQETQYF
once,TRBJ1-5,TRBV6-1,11,CASMGNQPQHF
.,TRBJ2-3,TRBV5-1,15,CASRQTPTRGDTQYF
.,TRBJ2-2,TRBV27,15,CASKGERGNTGELFF